Below are 3 T cell receptor beta chains sequenced from a single sample in a study of CD8+ T cells in alopecia areata. RNA was isolated and reverse transcribed to cDNA, the sequencing template. Sequenced by immunoSEQ multiplex PCR; TCRdb stores in-frame clones only, minus some. The table has some 180,000 clones, about 61% seen once. Sequenced input: CD8+ T cells sorted from blood. The source is a human donor in good health.

This sequence joins TRBV11-2 and TRBJ1-1; 8 bases line up with TRBD1. Germline loops: CDR1 SGHAT, CDR2 FQNNGV. With 7 bases clipped from V and 6 bases from J, the junction kept 4 bases outside the gene matches. There are 12 residues in the CDR3. The CDR3 loop is CASTSTGAEAFF. CDR3 coding DNA: TGTGCCAGCACCTCGACAGGGGCTGAAGCTTTCTTT.

V gene TRBV27 combines with J gene TRBJ2-7, with D uncertain. CDR3 length equals 12 residues. Trimming cost V 2 bases and J 6 bases, with 8 bases left between them. Germline loops: CDR1 MNHEY, CDR2 SMNVEV (reference sequence). CDR3 sequence: CASSLIGGEQYF. Written as DNA, the CDR3 is TGTGCCAGCAGTTTAATCGGTGGCGAGCAGTACTTC.

V is TRBV19 and J is TRBJ1-1; D unresolved. Between the trimmed V and J ends, which lost 3 bases and 5 bases, there was a span of 10 bases. The CDR3 extends over 13 amino acids. The germline V gene encodes CDR1 LNHDA and CDR2 SQIVND (reference sequence). The CDR3 region has the DNA TGTGCCAGTAGTATTGGGGATGGTACTGAAGCTTTCTTT. It yields the protein CASSIGDGTEAFF.